What follows describes a single T cell receptor (beta chain). These data belong to a study of blood T cell repertoires in COVID-19. About the study: The cDNA or gDNA used as material had been derived from T cells, B-cell-depleted T cells, or PBMCs.

In germline, CDR1 is SGHTA, CDR2 FQGNSA. The CDR3 is 17 amino acids. Trimming at V came to 1 base and at J to 4 bases, leaving 13 bases not matched to a gene. This table comes from immunoSEQ multiplex PCR, and its TCRdb copy is limited to in-frame clones, with some not included. Counted here are about 120,000 clones, roughly 83% occurring once; the ten biggest clones make up about 2.1%. The receptor's source is a man younger than 40 with acute or convalescent COVID-19. The chain recombines TRBV7-2 with TRBJ2-7; 7 nucleotides align to TRBD2. Sequenced: peripheral blood. Written as DNA, the CDR3 is TGTGCCAGCAGCTTAGTTTTTTTGAGTAGCGGGTCTTACGAGCAGTACTTC. The encoded protein is CASSLVFLSSGSYEQYF.